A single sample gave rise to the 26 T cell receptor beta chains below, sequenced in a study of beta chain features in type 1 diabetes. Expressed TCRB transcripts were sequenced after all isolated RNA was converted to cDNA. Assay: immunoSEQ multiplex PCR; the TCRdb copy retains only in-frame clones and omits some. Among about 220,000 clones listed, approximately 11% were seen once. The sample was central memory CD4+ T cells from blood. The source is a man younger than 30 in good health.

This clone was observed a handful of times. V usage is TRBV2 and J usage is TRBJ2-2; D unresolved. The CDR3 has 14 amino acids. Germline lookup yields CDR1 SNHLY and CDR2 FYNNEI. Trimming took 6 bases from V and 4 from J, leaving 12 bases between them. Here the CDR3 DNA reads TGTGCCAGCAGCCTCGAACGGAGCACCGGGGAGCTGTTTTTT. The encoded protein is CASSLERSTGELFF. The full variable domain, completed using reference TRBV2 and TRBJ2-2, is EPEVTQTPSHQVTQMGQEVILRCVPISNHLYFYWYRQILGQKVEFLVSFYNNEISEKSEIFDDQFSVERPDGSNFTLKIRSTKLEDSAMYFCASSLERSTGELFFGEGSRLTVL.

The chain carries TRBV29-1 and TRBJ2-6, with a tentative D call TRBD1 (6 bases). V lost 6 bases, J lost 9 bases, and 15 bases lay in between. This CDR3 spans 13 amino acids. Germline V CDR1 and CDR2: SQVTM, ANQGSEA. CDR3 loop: CSVARGIDNVLTF. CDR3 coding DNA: TGCAGCGTGGCTAGGGGGATCGACAACGTCCTGACTTTC.

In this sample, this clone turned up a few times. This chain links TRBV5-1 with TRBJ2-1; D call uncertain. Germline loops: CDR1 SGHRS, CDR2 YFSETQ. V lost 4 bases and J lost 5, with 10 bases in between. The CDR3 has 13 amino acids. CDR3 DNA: TGCGCCAGCAGCCCTGGACCGAACAATGAGCAGTTCTTC. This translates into CASSPGPNNEQFF. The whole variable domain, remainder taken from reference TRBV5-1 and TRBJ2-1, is KAGVTQTPRYLIKTRGQQVTLSCSPISGHRSVSWYQQTPGQGLQFLFEYFSETQRNKGNFPGRFSGRQFSNSRSEMNVSTLELGDSALYLCASSPGPNNEQFFGPGTRLTVL.

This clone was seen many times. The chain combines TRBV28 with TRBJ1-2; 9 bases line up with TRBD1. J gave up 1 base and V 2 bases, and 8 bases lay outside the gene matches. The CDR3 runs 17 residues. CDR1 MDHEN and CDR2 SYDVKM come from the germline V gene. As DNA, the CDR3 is TGTGCCAGCAGTTTAGGGACAGGGCCGACCCTTAACTATGGCTACACCTTC. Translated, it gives CASSLGTGPTLNYGYTF.

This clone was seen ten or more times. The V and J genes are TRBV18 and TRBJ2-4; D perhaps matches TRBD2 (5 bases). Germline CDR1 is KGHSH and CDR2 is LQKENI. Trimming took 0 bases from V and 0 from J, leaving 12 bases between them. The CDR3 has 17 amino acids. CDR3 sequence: CASSPPPGVLAKNIQYF. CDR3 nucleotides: TGTGCCAGCTCACCACCCCCCGGGGTATTAGCCAAAAACATTCAGTACTTC.

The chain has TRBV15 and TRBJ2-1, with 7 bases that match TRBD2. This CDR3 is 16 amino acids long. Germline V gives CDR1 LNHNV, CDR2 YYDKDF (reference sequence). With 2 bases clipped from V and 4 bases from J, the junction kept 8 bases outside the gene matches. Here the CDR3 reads CATSRKRGAGYNEQFF. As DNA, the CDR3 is TGTGCCACCAGCAGAAAGCGGGGAGCGGGATACAATGAGCAGTTCTTC.

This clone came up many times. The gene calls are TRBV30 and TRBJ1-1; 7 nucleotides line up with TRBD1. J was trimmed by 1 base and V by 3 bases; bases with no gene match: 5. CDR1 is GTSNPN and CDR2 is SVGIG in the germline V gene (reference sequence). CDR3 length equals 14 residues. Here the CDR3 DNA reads TGTGCCTGGAGATCGACAGGGACGAACACTGAAGCTTTCTTT. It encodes CAWRSTGTNTEAFF.

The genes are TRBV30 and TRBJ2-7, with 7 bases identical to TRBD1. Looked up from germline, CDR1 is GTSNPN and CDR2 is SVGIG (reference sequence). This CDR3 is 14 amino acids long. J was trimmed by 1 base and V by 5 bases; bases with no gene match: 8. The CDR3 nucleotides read TGTGCCTGGTCGAAAGGGGGCACGTCCTACGAGCAGTACTTC. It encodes CAWSKGGTSYEQYF.

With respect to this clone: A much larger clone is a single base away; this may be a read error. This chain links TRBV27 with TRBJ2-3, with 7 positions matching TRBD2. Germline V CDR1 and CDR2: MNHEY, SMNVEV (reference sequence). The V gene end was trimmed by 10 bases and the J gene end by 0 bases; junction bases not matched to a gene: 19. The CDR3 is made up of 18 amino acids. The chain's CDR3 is CATNPSVYVAGSTDTQYF. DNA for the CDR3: TGTGCCACCAACCCTTCAGTTTACGTAGCGGGTAGCACAGATACGCAGTATTTT.

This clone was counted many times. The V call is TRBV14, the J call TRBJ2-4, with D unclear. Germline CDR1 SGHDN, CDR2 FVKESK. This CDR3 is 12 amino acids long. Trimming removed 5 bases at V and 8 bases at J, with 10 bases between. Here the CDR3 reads CASSSSQDIQYF. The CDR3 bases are TGTGCCAGCAGCTCAAGCCAAGACATTCAGTACTTC.

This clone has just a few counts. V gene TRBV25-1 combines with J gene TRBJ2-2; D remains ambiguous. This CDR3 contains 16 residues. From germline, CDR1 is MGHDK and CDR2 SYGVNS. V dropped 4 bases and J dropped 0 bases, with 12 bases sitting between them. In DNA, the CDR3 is TGTGCCAGCAGTGGGGTGGCAGGCGCGAACACCGGGGAGCTGTTTTTT. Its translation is CASSGVAGANTGELFF. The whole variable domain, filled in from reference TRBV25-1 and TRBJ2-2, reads EADIYQTPRYLVIGTGKKITLECSQTMGHDKMYWYQQDPGMELHLIHYSYGVNSTEKGDLSSESTVSRIRTEHFPLTLESARPSHTSQYLCASSGVAGANTGELFFGEGSRLTVL.

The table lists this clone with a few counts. CDR3 sequence reads: CASSPKRGTYNEQFF. The CDR3 bases are TGTGCCAGCAGCCCTAAGCGGGGAACCTACAATGAGCAGTTCTTC. The J gene is TRBJ2-1, the V gene TRBV7-3; the match to TRBD2 covers 7 bases. The CDR3 runs to 15 residues. V dropped 5 bases and J dropped 2; count of bases not matched to a gene: 6. Germline loops: CDR1 SGHTA, CDR2 FQGTGA.

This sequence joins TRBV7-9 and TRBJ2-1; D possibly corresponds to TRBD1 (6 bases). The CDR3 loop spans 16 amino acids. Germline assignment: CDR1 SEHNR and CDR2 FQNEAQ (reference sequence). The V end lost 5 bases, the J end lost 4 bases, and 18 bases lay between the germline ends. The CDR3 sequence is CASSGSGTPVYNEQFF. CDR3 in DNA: TGTGCCAGCAGCGGATCCGGGACACCAGTATACAATGAGCAGTTCTTC.

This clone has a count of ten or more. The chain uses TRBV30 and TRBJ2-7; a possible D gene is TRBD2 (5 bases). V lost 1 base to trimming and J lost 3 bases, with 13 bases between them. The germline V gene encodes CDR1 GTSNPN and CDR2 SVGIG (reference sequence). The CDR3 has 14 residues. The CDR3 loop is CAWSGTFSGYEQYF. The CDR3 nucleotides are TGTGCCTGGAGTGGGACTTTCTCCGGCTACGAGCAGTACTTC.

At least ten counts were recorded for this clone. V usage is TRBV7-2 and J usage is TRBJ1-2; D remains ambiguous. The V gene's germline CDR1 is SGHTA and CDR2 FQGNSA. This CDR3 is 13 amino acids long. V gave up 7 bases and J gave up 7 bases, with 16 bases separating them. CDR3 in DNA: TGTGCCAGCACCCCACTAGGGTCCGCTGGCTACACCTTC. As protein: CASTPLGSAGYTF. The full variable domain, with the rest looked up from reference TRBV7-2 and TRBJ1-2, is GAGVSQSPSNKVTEKGKDVELRCDPISGHTALYWYRQSLGQGLEFLIYFQGNSAPDKSGLPSDRFSAERTGGSVSTLTIQRTQQEDSAVYLCASTPLGSAGYTFGSGTRLTVV.

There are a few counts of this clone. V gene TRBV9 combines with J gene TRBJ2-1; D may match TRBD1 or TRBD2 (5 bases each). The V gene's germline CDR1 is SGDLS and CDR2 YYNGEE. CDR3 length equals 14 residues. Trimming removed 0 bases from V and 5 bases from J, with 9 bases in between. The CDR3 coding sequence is TGTGCCAGCAGCGTAGGGGGACCTAACAATGAGCAGTTCTTC. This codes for CASSVGGPNNEQFF. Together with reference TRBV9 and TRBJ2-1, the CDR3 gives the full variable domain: DSGVTQTPKHLITATGQRVTLRCSPRSGDLSVYWYQQSLDQGLQFLIQYYNGEERAKGNILERFSAQQFPDLHSELNLSSLELGDSALYFCASSVGGPNNEQFFGPGTRLTVL.

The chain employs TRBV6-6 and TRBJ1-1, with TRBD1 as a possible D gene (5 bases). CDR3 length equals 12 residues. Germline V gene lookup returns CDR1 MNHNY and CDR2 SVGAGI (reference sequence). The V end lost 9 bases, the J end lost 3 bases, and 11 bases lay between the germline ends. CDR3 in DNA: TGTGCCAGTGGCCAGGGAGACACTGAAGCTTTCTTT. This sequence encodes CASGQGDTEAFF.

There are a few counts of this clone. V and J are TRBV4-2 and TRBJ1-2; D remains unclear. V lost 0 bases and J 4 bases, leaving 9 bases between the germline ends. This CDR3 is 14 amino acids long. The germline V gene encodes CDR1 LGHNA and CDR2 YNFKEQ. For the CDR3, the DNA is TGTGCCAGCAGCCAAGATAGGGCAGGCTATGGCTACACCTTC. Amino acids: CASSQDRAGYGYTF.

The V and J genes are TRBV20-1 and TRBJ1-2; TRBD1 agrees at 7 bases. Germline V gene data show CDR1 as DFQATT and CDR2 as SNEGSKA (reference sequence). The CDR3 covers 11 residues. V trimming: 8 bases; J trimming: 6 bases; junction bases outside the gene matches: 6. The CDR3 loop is CSPDRDHGYTF. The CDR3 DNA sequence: TGCAGTCCCGACAGGGATCATGGCTACACCTTC.

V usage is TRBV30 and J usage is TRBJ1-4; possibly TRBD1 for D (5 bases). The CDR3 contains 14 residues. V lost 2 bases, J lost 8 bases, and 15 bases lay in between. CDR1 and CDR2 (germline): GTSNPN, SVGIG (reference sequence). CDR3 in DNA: TGTGCCTGGAGTCGTTGGGCAGGGAGGGAAAAACTGTTTTTT. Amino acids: CAWSRWAGREKLFF.

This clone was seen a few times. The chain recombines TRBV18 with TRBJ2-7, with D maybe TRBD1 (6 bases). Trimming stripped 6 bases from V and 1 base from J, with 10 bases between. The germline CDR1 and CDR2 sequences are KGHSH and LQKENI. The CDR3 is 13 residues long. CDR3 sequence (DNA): TGTGCCAGCTCCCACGGACAGTCCTACGAGCAGTACTTC. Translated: CASSHGQSYEQYF.

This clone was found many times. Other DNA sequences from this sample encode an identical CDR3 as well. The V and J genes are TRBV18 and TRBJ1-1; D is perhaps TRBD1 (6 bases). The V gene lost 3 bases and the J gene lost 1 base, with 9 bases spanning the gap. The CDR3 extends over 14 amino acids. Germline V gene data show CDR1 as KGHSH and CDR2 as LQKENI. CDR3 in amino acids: CASSPPGQNTEAFF. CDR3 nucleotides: TGTGCCAGCTCACCTCCGGGACAGAACACTGAAGCTTTCTTT.

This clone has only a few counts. The CDR3 DNA reads TGCGCCAGCAGCCAGCCTACTAGCGGGAGGGCCTATGAGCAGTTCTTC. Amino acid sequence: CASSQPTSGRAYEQFF. The chain uses TRBV4-1 and TRBJ2-1, with 13 bases that match TRBD2. The V and J ends lost 3 bases and 8 bases, in that order; junction bases with no gene match: 7. CDR1 MGHRA and CDR2 YSYEKL come from the germline V gene. This CDR3 is built from 16 residues.

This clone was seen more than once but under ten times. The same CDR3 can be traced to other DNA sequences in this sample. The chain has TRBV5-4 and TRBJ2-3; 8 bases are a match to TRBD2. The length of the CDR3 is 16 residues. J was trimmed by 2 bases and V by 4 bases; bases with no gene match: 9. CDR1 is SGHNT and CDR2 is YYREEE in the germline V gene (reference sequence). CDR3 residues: CASSLGLAGSTDTQYF. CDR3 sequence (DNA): TGTGCCAGCAGCCTGGGGCTAGCGGGCTCCACAGATACGCAGTATTTT.

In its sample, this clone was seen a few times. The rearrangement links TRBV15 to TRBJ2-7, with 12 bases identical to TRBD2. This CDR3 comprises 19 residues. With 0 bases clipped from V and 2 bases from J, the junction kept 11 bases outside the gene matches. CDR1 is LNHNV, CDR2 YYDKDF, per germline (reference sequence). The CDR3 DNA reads TGTGCCACCAGCAGAGATGCTTCTAGCGGGAGGGGAAATACCTACGAGCAGTACTTC. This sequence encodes CATSRDASSGRGNTYEQYF.

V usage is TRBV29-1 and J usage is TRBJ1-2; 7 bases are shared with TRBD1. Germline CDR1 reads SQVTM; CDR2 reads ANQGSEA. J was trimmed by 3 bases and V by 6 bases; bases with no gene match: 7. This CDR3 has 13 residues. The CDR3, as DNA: TGCAGCGTGCGTAAGGGGGCAGACTATGGCTACACCTTC. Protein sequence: CSVRKGADYGYTF.